This T cell receptor beta chain is drawn from a study of identical twins. TCRdb re-called the 5' RACE reads with MiXCR, one entry per CDR3 protein. This sample has around 570,000 distinct CDR3 sequences, with around 9.6% found just once. V gave up 8 bases and J gave up 0 bases, with 10 bases separating them. This CDR3 is 14 amino acids long. This clonotype was counted ten times or more. The data also belong to a second study, concerning yellow fever vaccine responses in identical twins.

The receptor was derived from a woman under 30 in good health. The chain employs TRBV12-3 or TRBV12-4 and TRBJ2-2, with D perhaps assigned TRBD1 or TRBD2 (5 bases each). What was sequenced was PBMCs. The CDR3 region is CASEGTANTGELFF. CDR3 nucleotide sequence: TGTGCCAGCGAAGGGACCGCGAACACCGGGGAGCTGTTTTTT.